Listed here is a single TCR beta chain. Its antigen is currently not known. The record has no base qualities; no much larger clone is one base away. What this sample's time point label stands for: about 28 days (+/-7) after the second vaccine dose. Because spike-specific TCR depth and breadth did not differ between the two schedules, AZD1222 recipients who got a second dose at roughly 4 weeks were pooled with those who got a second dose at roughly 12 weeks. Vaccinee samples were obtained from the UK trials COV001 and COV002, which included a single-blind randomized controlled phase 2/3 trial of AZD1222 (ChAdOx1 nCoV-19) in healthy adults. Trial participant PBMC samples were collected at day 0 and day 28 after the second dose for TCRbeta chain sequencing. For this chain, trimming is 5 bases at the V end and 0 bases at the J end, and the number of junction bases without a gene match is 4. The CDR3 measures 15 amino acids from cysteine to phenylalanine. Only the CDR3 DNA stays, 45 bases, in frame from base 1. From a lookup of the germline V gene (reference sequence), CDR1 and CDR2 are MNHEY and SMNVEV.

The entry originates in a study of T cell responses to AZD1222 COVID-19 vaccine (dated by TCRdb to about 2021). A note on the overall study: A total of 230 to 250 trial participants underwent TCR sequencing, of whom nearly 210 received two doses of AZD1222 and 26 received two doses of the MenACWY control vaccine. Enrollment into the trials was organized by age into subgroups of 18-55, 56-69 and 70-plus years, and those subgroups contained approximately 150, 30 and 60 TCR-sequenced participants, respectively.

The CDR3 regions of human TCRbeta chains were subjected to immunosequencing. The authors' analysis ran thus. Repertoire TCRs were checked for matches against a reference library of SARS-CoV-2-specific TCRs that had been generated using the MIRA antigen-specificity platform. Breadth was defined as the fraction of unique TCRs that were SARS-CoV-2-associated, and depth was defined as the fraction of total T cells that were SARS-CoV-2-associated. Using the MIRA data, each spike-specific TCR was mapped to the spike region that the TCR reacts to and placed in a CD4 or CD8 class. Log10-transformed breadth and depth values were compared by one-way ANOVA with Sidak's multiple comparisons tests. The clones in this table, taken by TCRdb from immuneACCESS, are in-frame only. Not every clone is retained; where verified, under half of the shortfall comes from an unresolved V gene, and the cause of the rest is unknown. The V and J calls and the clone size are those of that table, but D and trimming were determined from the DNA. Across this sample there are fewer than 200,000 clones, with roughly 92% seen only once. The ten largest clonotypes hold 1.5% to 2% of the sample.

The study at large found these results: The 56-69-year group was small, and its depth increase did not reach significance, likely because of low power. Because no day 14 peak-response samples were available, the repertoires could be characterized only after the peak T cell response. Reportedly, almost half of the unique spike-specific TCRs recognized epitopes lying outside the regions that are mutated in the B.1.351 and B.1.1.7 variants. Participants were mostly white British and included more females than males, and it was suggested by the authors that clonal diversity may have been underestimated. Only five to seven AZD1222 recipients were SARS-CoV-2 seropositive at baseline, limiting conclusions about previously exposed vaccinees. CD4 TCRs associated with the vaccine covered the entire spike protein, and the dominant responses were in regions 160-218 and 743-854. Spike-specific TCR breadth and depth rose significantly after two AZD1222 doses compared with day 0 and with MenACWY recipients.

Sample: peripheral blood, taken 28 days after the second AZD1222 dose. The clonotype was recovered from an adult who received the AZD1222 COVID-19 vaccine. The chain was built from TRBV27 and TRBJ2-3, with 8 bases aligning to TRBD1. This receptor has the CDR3 CASSPDRASTDTQYF. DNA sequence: TGTGCCAGCAGTCCGGACAGGGCCAGCACAGATACGCAGTATTTT.